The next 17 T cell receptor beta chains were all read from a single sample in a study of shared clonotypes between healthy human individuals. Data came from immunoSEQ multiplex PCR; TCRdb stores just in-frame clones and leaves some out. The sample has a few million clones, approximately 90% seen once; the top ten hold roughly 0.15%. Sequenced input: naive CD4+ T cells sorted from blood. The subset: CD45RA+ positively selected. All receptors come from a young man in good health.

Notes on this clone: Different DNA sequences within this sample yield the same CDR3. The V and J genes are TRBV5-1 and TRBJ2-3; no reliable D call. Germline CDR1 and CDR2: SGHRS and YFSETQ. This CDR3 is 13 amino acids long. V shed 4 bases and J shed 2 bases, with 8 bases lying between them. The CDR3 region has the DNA TGCGCCAGCAGCCTAGAACTCACAGATACGCAGTATTTT. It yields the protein CASSLELTDTQYF. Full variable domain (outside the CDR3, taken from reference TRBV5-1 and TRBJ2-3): KAGVTQTPRYLIKTRGQQVTLSCSPISGHRSVSWYQQTPGQGLQFLFEYFSETQRNKGNFPGRFSGRQFSNSRSEMNVSTLELGDSALYLCASSLELTDTQYFGPGTRLTVL.

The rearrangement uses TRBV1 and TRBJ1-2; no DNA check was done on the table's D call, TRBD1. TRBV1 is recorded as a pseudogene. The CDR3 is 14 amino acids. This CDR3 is CTSSQDDRNYGYTF. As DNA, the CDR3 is TGCACCAGCAGCCAAGATGACAGAAACTATGGCTACACCTTC.

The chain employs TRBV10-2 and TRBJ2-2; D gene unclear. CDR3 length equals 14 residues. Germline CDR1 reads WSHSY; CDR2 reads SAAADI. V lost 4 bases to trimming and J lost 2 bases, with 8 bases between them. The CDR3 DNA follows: TGCGCCAGCAGTGTTGCAGCCAACACCGGGGAGCTGTTTTTT. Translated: CASSVAANTGELFF.

CDR3 sequence reads: CASSLKSENTEAFF. In DNA form, the CDR3 reads TGTGCCAGCTCACTAAAATCTGAGAACACTGAAGCTTTCTTT. This rearrangement joins TRBV18 to TRBJ1-1; D uncertain. The CDR3 is made up of 14 amino acids. CDR1 KGHSH and CDR2 LQKENI come from the germline V gene. V lost 4 bases and J 1 base, leaving 10 bases between the germline ends.

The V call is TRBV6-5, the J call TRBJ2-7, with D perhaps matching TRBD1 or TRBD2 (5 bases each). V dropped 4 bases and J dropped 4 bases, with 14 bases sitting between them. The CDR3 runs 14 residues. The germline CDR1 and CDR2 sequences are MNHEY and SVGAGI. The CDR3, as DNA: TGTGCCAGCAGTTCCGGGACCTATATTTACGAGCAGTACTTC. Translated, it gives CASSSGTYIYEQYF.

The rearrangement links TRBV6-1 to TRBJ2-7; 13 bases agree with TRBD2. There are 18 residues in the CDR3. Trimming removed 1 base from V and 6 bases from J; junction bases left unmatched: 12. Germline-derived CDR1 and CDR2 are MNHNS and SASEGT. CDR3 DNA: TGTGCCAGCAGTGAAGGGACTAGCGGGAGATATATCAGCCGCGAGCAGTACTTC. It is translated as CASSEGTSGRYISREQYF.

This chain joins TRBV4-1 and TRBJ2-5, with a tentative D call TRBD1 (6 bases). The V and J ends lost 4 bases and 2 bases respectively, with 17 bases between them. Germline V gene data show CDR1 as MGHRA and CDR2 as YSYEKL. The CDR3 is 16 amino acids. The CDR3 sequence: CASSLAGTLQQETQYF. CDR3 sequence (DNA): TGCGCCAGCAGCCTCGCCGGGACATTGCAGCAAGAGACCCAGTACTTC.

CDR3 amino acids: CASSRSGTSGNEQFF. In nucleotides, the CDR3 is TGTGCCAGCAGCCGCTCCGGGACTAGCGGCAATGAGCAGTTCTTC. The V call is TRBV7-9, the J call TRBJ2-1, with TRBD2 matching over 11 bases. Germline V gene lookup returns CDR1 SEHNR and CDR2 FQNEAQ (reference sequence). The CDR3 runs 15 residues. V lost 5 bases to trimming and J lost 6 bases; unmatched junction nucleotides: 6.

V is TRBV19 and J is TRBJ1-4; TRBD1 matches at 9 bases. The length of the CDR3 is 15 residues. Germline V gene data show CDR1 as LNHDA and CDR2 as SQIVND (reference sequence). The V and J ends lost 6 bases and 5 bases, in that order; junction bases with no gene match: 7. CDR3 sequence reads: CASREPGQGNEKLFF. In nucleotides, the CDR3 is TGTGCCAGTAGGGAGCCGGGACAGGGAAATGAAAAACTGTTTTTT.

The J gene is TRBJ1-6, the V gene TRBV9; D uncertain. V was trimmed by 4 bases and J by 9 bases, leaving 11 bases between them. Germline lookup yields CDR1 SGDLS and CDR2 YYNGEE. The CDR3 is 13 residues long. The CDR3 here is CASSPLGTSPLHF. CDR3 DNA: TGTGCCAGCAGCCCTCTGGGTACTTCACCCCTCCACTTT.

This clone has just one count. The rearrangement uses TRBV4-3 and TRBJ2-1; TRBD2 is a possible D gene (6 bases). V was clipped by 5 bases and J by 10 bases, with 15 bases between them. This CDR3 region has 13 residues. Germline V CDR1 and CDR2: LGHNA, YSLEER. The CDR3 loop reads CASSLGPAGEQFF. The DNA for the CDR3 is TGCGCCAGCAGCTTGGGACCGGCGGGGGAGCAGTTCTTC.

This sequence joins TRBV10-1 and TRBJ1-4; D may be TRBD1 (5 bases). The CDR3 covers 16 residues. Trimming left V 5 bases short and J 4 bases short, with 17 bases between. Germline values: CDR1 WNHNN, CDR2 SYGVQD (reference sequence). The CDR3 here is CASSPSRRGVNEKLFF. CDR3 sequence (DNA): TGCGCCAGCAGTCCATCTCGACGGGGGGTTAATGAAAAACTGTTTTTT.

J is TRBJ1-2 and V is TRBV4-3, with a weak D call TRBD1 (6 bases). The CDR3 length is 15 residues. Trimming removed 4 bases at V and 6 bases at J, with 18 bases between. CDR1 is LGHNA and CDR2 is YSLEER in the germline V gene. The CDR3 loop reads CASSPDQQGRDGYTF. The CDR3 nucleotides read TGCGCCAGCAGCCCAGACCAACAGGGTCGGGATGGCTACACCTTC.

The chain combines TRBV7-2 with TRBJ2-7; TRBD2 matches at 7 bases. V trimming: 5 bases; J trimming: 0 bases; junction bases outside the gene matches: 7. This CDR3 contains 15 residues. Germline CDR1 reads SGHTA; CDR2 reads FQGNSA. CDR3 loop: CASSPPAGYSYEQYF. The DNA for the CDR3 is TGTGCCAGCAGCCCGCCAGCGGGGTACTCCTACGAGCAGTACTTC.

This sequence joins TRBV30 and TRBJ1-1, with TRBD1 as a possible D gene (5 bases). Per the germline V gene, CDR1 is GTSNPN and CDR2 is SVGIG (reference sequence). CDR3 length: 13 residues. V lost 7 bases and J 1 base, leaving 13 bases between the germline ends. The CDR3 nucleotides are TGTGCCTCAATGGGACGGCGGAACACTGAAGCTTTCTTT. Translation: CASMGRRNTEAFF.

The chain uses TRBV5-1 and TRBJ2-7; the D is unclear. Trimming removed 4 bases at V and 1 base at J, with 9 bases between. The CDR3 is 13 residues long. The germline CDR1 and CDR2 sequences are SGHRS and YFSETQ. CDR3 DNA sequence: TGCGCCAGCAGCCGGATTGGGTCCTACGAGCAGTACTTC. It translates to CASSRIGSYEQYF. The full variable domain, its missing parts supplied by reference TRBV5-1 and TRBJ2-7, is KAGVTQTPRYLIKTRGQQVTLSCSPISGHRSVSWYQQTPGQGLQFLFEYFSETQRNKGNFPGRFSGRQFSNSRSEMNVSTLELGDSALYLCASSRIGSYEQYFGPGTRLTVT.

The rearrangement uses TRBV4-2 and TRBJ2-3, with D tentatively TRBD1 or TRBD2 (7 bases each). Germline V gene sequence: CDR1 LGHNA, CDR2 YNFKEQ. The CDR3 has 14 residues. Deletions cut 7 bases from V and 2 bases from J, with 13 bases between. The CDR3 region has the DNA TGTGCCAGCACGCAGGGGGGGCTCACAGATACGCAGTATTTT. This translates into CASTQGGLTDTQYF.